The 4 T cell receptor beta chains presented below share a single source sample, sequenced in a study of vaccination and CD4 T cells after COVID-19 (dated by TCRdb to between 2021 and 2024). The library was built by means of PCR. Sequencing used an Illumina iSeq 100. DNA from cultured CD4+ T cells underwent TCR sequencing with the Oncomine TCR Beta short-read assay at the Johns Hopkins FTIC core. The public reads were reprocessed in TCRdb via fastp at Q25 and MiXCR, keeping in-frame beta chains. Rows with one shared CDR3 protein collapse into an entry with the most common genes and DNA. The sample profile shows about 21,000 distinct CDR3 sequences; about half of them were found once. Roughly 8.9% of the sample is in the top ten clones. The sample's treatment or condition label is to be understood as: approximately nine-day PBMC culture with coronavirus spike peptide pools or control peptides (ViraFEST assay).

For these TCRs, the target antigens are not known. Sample: CD4+ T cells from blood, cultured in vitro. These receptors originate from a human donor who had recovered from COVID-19.

The chain combines TRBV2 with TRBJ2-3; 13 positions agree with TRBD2. J gave up 4 bases and V 4 bases, and 2 bases lay outside the gene matches. This CDR3 contains 15 residues. Germline V gene sequence: CDR1 SNHLY, CDR2 FYNNEI. Written as DNA, the CDR3 is TGTGCCAGCAGTGGGACTAGCGGGAGCCCAGATACGCAGTATTTT. Translating gives CASSGTSGSPDTQYF.

This clonotype showed up just a few times. The rearrangement links TRBV20-1 to TRBJ2-5; 8 bases match TRBD1. From germline, CDR1 is DFQATT and CDR2 SNEGSKA (reference sequence). J was trimmed by 4 bases and V by 6 bases; bases with no gene match: 7. The CDR3 runs 13 residues. This CDR3 is CSAHRGTGETQYF. The CDR3 nucleotides are TGCAGTGCCCACAGGGGGACCGGAGAGACCCAGTACTTC.

The chain employs TRBV5-1 and TRBJ2-2; 10 nucleotides align to TRBD1. The CDR3 spans 16 residues. CDR1 is SGHRS and CDR2 is YFSETQ in the germline V gene. Unmatched junction bases numbered 2, after V lost 0 bases and J lost 3 bases. The CDR3 nucleotides are TGCGCCAGCAGCTTGGCCGGGACAGGGGACACCGGGGAGCTGTTTTTT. Residues: CASSLAGTGDTGELFF.

This chain joins TRBV29-1 and TRBJ1-5; 10 bases are a match to TRBD1. Unmatched junction bases numbered 3, after V lost 6 bases and J lost 4 bases. This CDR3 is 13 amino acids long. Germline-derived CDR1 and CDR2 are SQVTM and ANQGSEA. CDR3 residues: CSVGQGLNQPQHF. CDR3 coding DNA: TGCAGCGTGGGACAGGGGTTGAATCAGCCCCAGCATTTT.